Following are 30 T cell receptor beta chains from one sample sequenced in a study of cytomegalovirus exposure and HLA in healthy donors. Primers for the PCR totalled 60 Vbeta and 13 Jbeta. The protocol was immunoSEQ multiplex PCR, while the TCRdb copy is restricted to in-frame clones and leaves out a portion. The sample gives over 150,000 clones, over 70% of which show up once; around 3.4% is in the top ten. Sequencing was done on a sample of PBMCs. The receptor set was obtained from a woman between 55 and 75 years old in good health and CMV-seropositive.

This chain joins TRBV7-3 and TRBJ1-2; a weak D match, TRBD1 (5 bases). This CDR3 has 14 residues. Looked up from germline, CDR1 is SGHTA and CDR2 is FQGTGA. V lost 1 base to trimming and J lost 6 bases, with 12 bases between them. The CDR3 DNA reads as TGTGCCAGCAGCTTAAGCCCAGGGTACGATGGCTACACCTTC. Translation gives CASSLSPGYDGYTF.

Concerning this clone: A junction end diverges from the germline sequence, so it may reflect a read error. V is TRBV27 and J is TRBJ2-3; 9 nucleotides line up with TRBD2. Germline lookup yields CDR1 MNHEY and CDR2 SMNVEV (reference sequence). This CDR3 comprises 15 residues. The CDR3 reads CASSLAGGNTDTQCF. The CDR3 coding sequence is TGTGCCAGCAGTTTAGCGGGGGGGAACACAGATACGCAGTGTTTT.

This chain connects TRBV30 to TRBJ1-1, with no clear D. V was shortened by 1 base and J by 10 bases, with 10 bases between the two germline ends. Germline loops: CDR1 GTSNPN, CDR2 SVGIG (reference sequence). This CDR3 is built from 11 residues. The CDR3 DNA reads as TGTGCCTGGAGTGGCACGCGCGGAGCTTTCTTT. Translating gives CAWSGTRGAFF.

The rearrangement links TRBV21-1 to TRBJ2-7; the D segment call TRBD1 is taken from the table without a DNA check. TRBV21-1 is designated a pseudogene. The CDR3 length is 15 residues. CDR3 in DNA: TGTGCCAGCAGCATTGATGGGGCCCGCTCCTACGAGCAGTACTTC. This sequence encodes CASSIDGARSYEQYF.

This clone was seen a handful of times. V usage is TRBV15 and J usage is TRBJ2-3; D may be TRBD2 (6 bases). Germline V gene lookup returns CDR1 LNHNV and CDR2 YYDKDF (reference sequence). The CDR3 loop spans 15 amino acids. The germline V and J ends were trimmed by 3 bases and 2 bases, with 12 bases remaining between them. CDR3 protein: CATSSGTYNTDTQYF. For the CDR3, the DNA is TGTGCCACCAGCAGCGGGACTTACAACACAGATACGCAGTATTTT.

The chain joins TRBV6-5 to TRBJ1-5; D may be TRBD1 (6 bases). Germline V gene data show CDR1 as MNHEY and CDR2 as SVGAGI. This CDR3 is 13 amino acids long. The ends were cut back, 5 bases at V and 11 bases at J, with 16 bases in the middle. Here the CDR3 reads CASSEWLQGSQHF. The CDR3 coding sequence is TGTGCCAGCAGTGAATGGCTACAGGGCTCCCAGCATTTT.

This sequence joins TRBV5-1 and TRBJ1-3; TRBD1 agrees at 8 bases. The V gene's germline CDR1 is SGHRS and CDR2 YFSETQ. This CDR3 comprises 18 residues. V dropped 0 bases and J dropped 0; count of bases not matched to a gene: 8. Written as DNA, the CDR3 is TGCGCCAGCAGCTTGGGGCCACCGGGACAGGACTCTGGAAACACCATATATTTT. Translated: CASSLGPPGQDSGNTIYF.

A single count supports this clone. The chain uses TRBV28 and TRBJ2-5, with TRBD1 identical over 10 bases. The length of the CDR3 is 16 residues. Germline V gene data show CDR1 as MDHEN and CDR2 as SYDVKM. V lost 1 base to trimming and J lost 3 bases; unmatched junction nucleotides: 5. The CDR3 nucleotides read TGTGCCAGCAGTTTATCTTTCGGGACAGGGGAAGAGACCCAGTACTTC. Translation: CASSLSFGTGEETQYF. Complete variable domain (other parts from reference TRBV28 and TRBJ2-5): DVKVTQSSRYLVKRTGEKVFLECVQDMDHENMFWYRQDPGLGLRLIYFSYDVKMKEKGDIPEGYSVSREKKERFSLILESASTNQTSMYLCASSLSFGTGEETQYFGPGTRLLVL.

The chain employs TRBV18 and TRBJ2-1; 14 positions agree with TRBD2. The germline V gene has CDR1 KGHSH and CDR2 LQKENI. V was clipped by 3 bases and J by 9 bases; unmatched bases: 4. CDR3 length: 15 amino acids. The CDR3 region is CASSPGTSGGAEQFF. In nucleotides, the CDR3 is TGTGCCAGCTCACCTGGGACTAGCGGGGGAGCTGAGCAGTTCTTC. The whole variable domain, filled in from reference TRBV18 and TRBJ2-1, reads NAGVMQNPRHLVRRRGQEARLRCSPMKGHSHVYWYRQLPEEGLKFMVYLQKENIIDESGMPKERFSAEFPKEGPSILRIQQVVRGDSAAYFCASSPGTSGGAEQFFGPGTRLTVL.

The CDR3 DNA sequence: TGTGCCAGCAGCCAGACAGGGGTCCGCGATACGCAGTATTTT. Translated, it gives CASSQTGVRDTQYF. J is TRBJ2-3 and V is TRBV7-9; 8 bases match TRBD1. CDR1 and CDR2 (germline): SEHNR, FQNEAQ (reference sequence). This CDR3 contains 14 residues. Trimming at V came to 5 bases and at J to 6 bases, leaving 7 bases not matched to a gene.

As for this clone: Other DNA sequences of this sample code for an identical CDR3. The chain is built from TRBV18 and TRBJ1-5; D not resolved. The germline CDR1 and CDR2 sequences are KGHSH and LQKENI. V lost 3 bases and J 5 bases, leaving 8 bases between the germline ends. The CDR3 is 13 residues long. CDR3 sequence (DNA): TGTGCCAGCTCACCGGGAGGCGATCAGCCCCAGCATTTT. Translating it yields CASSPGGDQPQHF.

This clone turned up a few times. The chain links TRBV5-1 to TRBJ2-3; 7 bases align to TRBD2. Germline values: CDR1 SGHRS, CDR2 YFSETQ. There are 17 residues in the CDR3. With V trimmed by 0 bases and J by 2 bases, 9 bases remained unmatched. CDR3 loop: CASSLAPGGGTTDTQYF. The CDR3 DNA sequence: TGCGCCAGCAGCTTGGCCCCGGGCGGGGGAACCACAGATACGCAGTATTTT.

As DNA, the CDR3 is TGCAGCGTTGTTGAGCGGGCATCCTACAATGAGCAGTTCTTC. This sequence encodes CSVVERASYNEQFF. The chain recombines TRBV29-1 with TRBJ2-1; a weak D match, TRBD2 (6 bases). The CDR3 contains 14 residues. V lost 4 bases, J lost 1 base, and 11 bases lay in between. The germline V gene has CDR1 SQVTM and CDR2 ANQGSEA.

The chain has TRBV28 and TRBJ1-1; the D gene is possibly TRBD1 (6 bases). Germline V gives CDR1 MDHEN, CDR2 SYDVKM. V dropped 6 bases and J dropped 1 base, with 12 bases sitting between them. This CDR3 has 14 residues. Here the CDR3 reads CASRGRQENTEAFF. CDR3 bases: TGTGCCAGCAGGGGGAGACAGGAGAACACTGAAGCTTTCTTT.

The chain combines TRBV6-5 with TRBJ1-4; the D is unclear. V lost 3 bases and J 8 bases, leaving 19 bases between the germline ends. This CDR3 is built from 16 residues. Germline CDR1 and CDR2: MNHEY and SVGAGI. The chain's CDR3 is CASSYSGLYASEKLFF. CDR3 coding DNA: TGTGCCAGCAGTTATTCGGGTCTCTACGCTTCCGAAAAACTGTTTTTT.

The chain carries TRBV29-1 and TRBJ1-3, with TRBD1 as a possible D gene (6 bases). V lost 7 bases, J lost 0 bases, and 16 bases lay in between. The CDR3 length is 15 residues. Germline loops: CDR1 SQVTM, CDR2 ANQGSEA. CDR3 nucleotides: TGCAGCGGCTCCGACGACAGGTCCTCTGGAAACACCATATATTTT. Translation: CSGSDDRSSGNTIYF.

The chain couples TRBV7-3 to TRBJ2-1; 7 bases line up with TRBD1. The CDR3 covers 16 residues. The V gene end was trimmed by 5 bases and the J gene end by 0 bases; junction bases not matched to a gene: 7. The V gene's germline CDR1 is SGHTA and CDR2 FQGTGA. CDR3 coding DNA: TGTGCCAGCAGCCCAGGGGGTAGCTACTCCTACAATGAGCAGTTCTTC. As protein: CASSPGGSYSYNEQFF.

This clone was seen a single time. J is TRBJ2-7 and V is TRBV6-1, with 9 bases matching TRBD1. Germline CDR1 reads MNHNS; CDR2 reads SASEGT. V lost 5 bases to trimming and J lost 5 bases; unmatched junction nucleotides: 7. This CDR3 has 14 residues. CDR3 region: CASSTPDRGNEQYF. The CDR3 DNA reads as TGTGCCAGCAGTACTCCGGACAGGGGCAACGAGCAGTACTTC.

V usage is TRBV9 and J usage is TRBJ1-4; D is possibly TRBD1 (6 bases). Germline V CDR1 and CDR2: SGDLS, YYNGEE. The length of the CDR3 is 13 residues. The germline V and J ends were trimmed by 6 bases and 10 bases, with 16 bases remaining between them. The CDR3 region has the DNA TGTGCCAGCAATCCCAGGGGCGTCGGAAAACTGTTTTTT. This sequence encodes CASNPRGVGKLFF.

The table lists this clone with a count of one. This chain joins TRBV5-1 and TRBJ2-7; TRBD1 aligns across 8 bases. The CDR3 length is 15 residues. The junction had 6 bases not matched to a gene; V was cut back by 0 bases and J by 4 bases. Per germline, CDR1 SGHRS and CDR2 YFSETQ. The CDR3 DNA reads TGCGCCAGCAGCTTGGGGGGGCAGGGGGCTTACGAGCAGTACTTC. Protein product: CASSLGGQGAYEQYF.

V gene TRBV5-1 combines with J gene TRBJ1-3; D possibly corresponds to TRBD1 (5 bases). Germline CDR1 and CDR2: SGHRS and YFSETQ. Trimming removed 4 bases from V and 1 base from J, with 9 bases in between. This CDR3 is 14 amino acids long. The CDR3 spells CASSLGESGNTIYF. CDR3 in DNA: TGCGCCAGCAGCCTGGGGGAGTCTGGAAACACCATATATTTT. Complete variable domain (other parts from reference TRBV5-1 and TRBJ1-3): KAGVTQTPRYLIKTRGQQVTLSCSPISGHRSVSWYQQTPGQGLQFLFEYFSETQRNKGNFPGRFSGRQFSNSRSEMNVSTLELGDSALYLCASSLGESGNTIYFGEGSWLTVV.

J is TRBJ2-7 and V is TRBV5-1; TRBD2 matches at 7 bases. V trimming: 0 bases; J trimming: 2 bases; junction bases outside the gene matches: 8. CDR1 and CDR2 (germline): SGHRS, YFSETQ. CDR3 length: 16 residues. The DNA of the CDR3 is TGCGCCAGCAGCTTGGCCCCCCTAGCGGAGGCCTACGAGCAGTACTTC. This gives the protein CASSLAPLAEAYEQYF.

This sequence joins TRBV5-1 and TRBJ1-3; D is perhaps TRBD1 (6 bases). Germline assignment: CDR1 SGHRS and CDR2 YFSETQ. The CDR3 is made up of 15 amino acids. Deletions cut 3 bases from V and 0 bases from J, with 10 bases between. CDR3 coding DNA: TGCGCCAGCAGCTCCGGACAGTCCTCTGGAAACACCATATATTTT. Translated: CASSSGQSSGNTIYF. Full variable domain (remainder filled in from reference TRBV5-1 and TRBJ1-3): KAGVTQTPRYLIKTRGQQVTLSCSPISGHRSVSWYQQTPGQGLQFLFEYFSETQRNKGNFPGRFSGRQFSNSRSEMNVSTLELGDSALYLCASSSGQSSGNTIYFGEGSWLTVV.

The V call is TRBV7-9, the J call TRBJ2-1; 14 nucleotides align to TRBD2. The ends lost 5 bases at V and 8 bases at J; junction bases unmatched: 8. CDR1 is SEHNR and CDR2 is FQNEAQ in the germline V gene (reference sequence). CDR3 length: 16 residues. The CDR3 here is CASSKTSGGAWDEQFF. CDR3 coding DNA: TGTGCCAGCAGCAAGACTAGCGGGGGGGCCTGGGATGAGCAGTTCTTC. The whole variable domain, remainder taken from reference TRBV7-9 and TRBJ2-1, is DTGVSQNPRHKITKRGQNVTFRCDPISEHNRLYWYRQTLGQGPEFLTYFQNEAQLEKSRLLSDRFSAERPKGSFSTLEIQRTEQGDSAMYLCASSKTSGGAWDEQFFGPGTRLTVL.

This rearrangement joins TRBV27 to TRBJ2-7, with 13 bases fitting TRBD2. The CDR3 runs to 16 residues. Germline assignment: CDR1 MNHEY and CDR2 SMNVEV (reference sequence). The V and J ends lost 3 bases and 6 bases, in that order; junction bases with no gene match: 8. CDR3 in amino acids: CASSFLGLAGTTEQYF. The CDR3 region has the DNA TGTGCCAGCAGTTTTTTGGGACTAGCGGGGACTACCGAGCAGTACTTC.

V is TRBV5-6 and J is TRBJ2-3; possibly TRBD2 for D (5 bases). The CDR3 sequence is 14 residues long. The germline gives CDR1 SGHDT, CDR2 YYEEEE. V shed 2 bases and J shed 0 bases, with 7 bases lying between them. This CDR3 reads CASSFSVSTDTQYF. The CDR3 region has the DNA TGTGCCAGCAGCTTTAGCGTTAGCACAGATACGCAGTATTTT. Looking up the rest from reference TRBV5-6 and TRBJ2-3 gives the full variable domain: DAGVTQSPTHLIKTRGQQVTLRCSPKSGHDTVSWYQQALGQGPQFIFQYYEEEERQRGNFPDRFSGHQFPNYSSELNVNALLLGDSALYLCASSFSVSTDTQYFGPGTRLTVL.

The chain has TRBV5-3 and TRBJ1-4; D gene uncertain. TRBV5-3 is sorted into the ORF group, with uncertain function. This CDR3 is built from 10 residues. Trimming left V 8 bases short and J 8 bases short, with 7 bases between. The CDR3 sequence is CASRREKLFF. Written as DNA, the CDR3 is TGTGCCAGCAGAAGAGAAAAACTGTTTTTT.

V is TRBV30 and J is TRBJ2-2; 13 nucleotides agree with TRBD2. Per germline, CDR1 GTSNPN and CDR2 SVGIG (reference sequence). J was trimmed by 8 bases and V by 3 bases; bases with no gene match: 3. This CDR3 is built from 14 residues. The CDR3 loop is CAWSEGLAGGELFF. In DNA form, the CDR3 reads TGTGCCTGGAGCGAGGGACTAGCGGGAGGGGAGCTGTTTTTT.

The chain joins TRBV9 to TRBJ2-3; 7 bases match TRBD1. This CDR3 region has 14 residues. V lost 7 bases and J lost 2; bases outside the gene matches: 7. Germline lookup yields CDR1 SGDLS and CDR2 YYNGEE. The CDR3, as DNA: TGTGCCAGCGGGCGACAGGGCGTCACAGATACGCAGTATTTT. It codes for CASGRQGVTDTQYF.

The V gene is TRBV5-1, the J gene TRBJ2-3, with TRBD1 identical over 10 bases. The germline gives CDR1 SGHRS, CDR2 YFSETQ. The CDR3 totals 15 residues. After removal of 0 bases from V and 5 bases from J, the junction contained 3 bases not matched to a gene. CDR3 sequence reads: CASSLDRDRGDTQYF. The CDR3 bases are TGCGCCAGCAGCTTGGATAGGGACAGGGGAGATACGCAGTATTTT.